One sample yielded the 25 T cell receptor beta chains listed below, sequenced in a study of identical twins' blood T cells. MiXCR, applied by TCRdb to the 5' RACE reads, yields one record per CDR3 protein. The top ten hold around 5.6% of the sample, which has 300,000 to 450,000 distinct CDR3 sequences, about 28% seen once. The sequenced sample consisted of PBMCs. These TCRs come from a woman aged 18 to 49 in good health.

This clonotype was counted at least ten times. The chain has TRBV14 and TRBJ2-1, with D tentatively TRBD2 (6 bases). Germline loops: CDR1 SGHDN, CDR2 FVKESK. V gave up 0 bases and J gave up 8 bases, with 14 bases separating them. There are 15 residues in the CDR3. The CDR3 nucleotides read TGTGCCAGCAGCCAAGATATGGGACTCTTATATGAGCAGTTCTTC. Its protein is CASSQDMGLLYEQFF.

Points on this clonotype: A much larger clonotype is one base distant, so this may be a read error. The chain recombines TRBV29-1 with TRBJ2-3; D perhaps matches TRBD2 (6 bases). The CDR3 totals 11 residues. CDR1 is SQVTM, CDR2 ANQGSEA, per germline. This CDR3 is CTGTSTDAQYF. CDR3 in DNA: TGCACCGGTACTAGCACAGATGCGCAGTATTTT.

The V call is TRBV21-1, the J call TRBJ2-2; the table assigns TRBD1, which was not confirmed against the DNA. TRBV21-1 is labeled a pseudogene. There are 17 residues in the CDR3. CDR3 DNA: TGTGCCAGCAGCAAAGGAGATGGGGGTGCGAACACCGGGGAGCTGTTTTTT. Amino acids: CASSKGDGGANTGELFF.

In this sample, this clonotype turned up many times. The chain uses TRBV14 and TRBJ1-1; D not certain. CDR3 size: 13 residues. In germline, CDR1 is SGHDN, CDR2 FVKESK. V shed 0 bases and J shed 2 bases, with 4 bases lying between them. The CDR3 reads CASSQDTNTEAFF. CDR3 in DNA: TGTGCCAGCAGCCAAGACACAAACACTGAAGCTTTCTTT.

Concerning this clonotype itself: Compared with germline, one end of the junction differs, possibly owing to a read error. This sequence joins TRBV10-3 and TRBJ2-7; TRBD1 matches 7 bases. CDR1 is ENHRY, CDR2 SYGVKD, per germline. The CDR3 extends over 12 amino acids. CDR3 coding DNA: TGTGCCGTAGCCGGGACAGTCTACGAGCAGCACTTC. It is translated as CAVAGTVYEQHF.

This clonotype was picked up a small number of times. The chain links TRBV19 to TRBJ1-2; 11 nucleotides align to TRBD1. V gave up 5 bases and J gave up 7 bases; unmatched junction bases: 9. Germline CDR1 is LNHDA and CDR2 is SQIVND (reference sequence). The CDR3 is 15 amino acids. The CDR3: CASSPGQGARFGYTF. Written as DNA, the CDR3 is TGTGCCAGTAGTCCCGGACAGGGGGCACGTTTTGGCTACACCTTC.

The chain recombines TRBV12-3 or TRBV12-4 with TRBJ1-2; D unclear. CDR3 length: 13 residues. V shed 5 bases and J shed 8 bases, with 15 bases lying between them. As DNA, the CDR3 is TGTGCCAGCAGTGCCGACCAGGACCGCGGCTACACCTTC. Its translation is CASSADQDRGYTF.

The chain couples TRBV19 to TRBJ2-1, with TRBD2 matching 10 bases. Germline V gene data show CDR1 as LNHDA and CDR2 as SQIVND (reference sequence). CDR3 length equals 16 residues. Germline trimming cut 2 bases from V and 4 bases from J; bases unmatched to any gene: 5. The chain's CDR3 is CASSISLAGDYNEQFF. The CDR3, as DNA: TGTGCCAGTAGTATAAGCCTAGCGGGGGATTACAATGAGCAGTTCTTC.

This clonotype showed up just a few times. The gene calls are TRBV3-1 and TRBJ2-7, with TRBD1 as a possible D gene (6 bases). CDR1 is LGHDT and CDR2 is YNNKEL in the germline V gene (reference sequence). V was trimmed by 8 bases and J by 2 bases, leaving 13 bases between them. This CDR3 comprises 13 residues. The CDR3 region is CASRDNSPYEQYF. The CDR3 region has the DNA TGTGCCAGCCGGGACAATTCACCCTACGAGCAGTACTTC.

This clonotype came up a few times. The chain carries TRBV19 and TRBJ2-1; D may be TRBD2 (5 bases). Trimming pared 3 bases from V and 0 bases from J, leaving 9 bases between. This CDR3 comprises 15 residues. CDR1 is LNHDA, CDR2 SQIVND, per germline (reference sequence). In nucleotides, the CDR3 is TGTGCCAGTAGTATTGCGGGCCTCTCCTACAATGAGCAGTTCTTC. Translating it yields CASSIAGLSYNEQFF.

This clonotype was counted at least ten times. The chain links TRBV20-1 to TRBJ2-7, with unresolved D. Per the germline V gene, CDR1 is DFQATT and CDR2 is SNEGSKA (reference sequence). The CDR3 totals 12 residues. Deletions cut 0 bases from V and 5 bases from J, with 8 bases between. CDR3 sequence reads: CSARDPANEQYF. Written as DNA, the CDR3 is TGCAGTGCTAGAGATCCGGCAAACGAGCAGTACTTC.

With respect to this clonotype: The junction does not match germline at one end; this may be a read error. This rearrangement joins TRBV11-2 to TRBJ2-5, with D tentatively TRBD1 (6 bases). Germline lookup yields CDR1 SGHAT and CDR2 FQNNGV. This CDR3 is 14 amino acids long. CDR3 coding DNA: TGTGCCAGCAGCTTAGTGACACAGGGAAAGACCCGGTACTTC. This translates into CASSLVTQGKTRYF.

This rearrangement joins TRBV11-2 to TRBJ2-5; D remains unclear. Between the trimmed V and J ends, which lost 2 bases and 3 bases, there was a span of 10 bases. The CDR3 loop spans 14 amino acids. The V gene's germline CDR1 is SGHAT and CDR2 FQNNGV. The CDR3, as DNA: TGTGCCAGCAGCTTAATGGGTTCGGAAGAGACCCAGTACTTC. Protein sequence: CASSLMGSEETQYF.

J is TRBJ1-5 and V is TRBV12-5; D gene ambiguous. The V gene's germline CDR1 is LGHNT and CDR2 FRNRAP. The CDR3 has 13 residues. Deletions cut 3 bases from V and 0 bases from J, with 3 bases between. Written as DNA, the CDR3 is TGTGCTAGTGGTTTTTATAGCAATCAGCCCCAGCATTTT. It yields the protein CASGFYSNQPQHF.

The chain couples TRBV4-3 to TRBJ2-3; tentative D call: TRBD2 (7 bases). V lost 4 bases to trimming and J lost 3 bases, with 14 bases between them. Germline V lookup: CDR1 LGHNA, CDR2 YSLEER. CDR3 length equals 15 residues. CDR3 coding DNA: TGCGCCAGCAGCCTCGGGGGGCAGGAAACAGATACGCAGTATTTT. Residues: CASSLGGQETDTQYF.

This clonotype was counted between two and nine times. This rearrangement joins TRBV11-2 to TRBJ2-3, with TRBD2 matching over 8 bases. Germline CDR1 and CDR2: SGHAT and FQNNGV. V shed 2 bases, J shed 8 bases, and the junction held 0 bases outside the gene matches. The CDR3 extends over 12 amino acids. The CDR3 sequence is CASSLLAGTQYF. CDR3 nucleotides: TGTGCCAGCAGCTTACTAGCGGGTACGCAGTATTTT.

Points on this clonotype: Just one base apart from a much larger clone, this may be a read error. The chain combines TRBV20-1 with TRBJ2-1, with 9 bases aligning to TRBD2. CDR1 and CDR2 from the germline V gene are DFQATT and SNEGSKA (reference sequence). The CDR3 has 14 residues. CDR3 residues: CSATGLARNNGQFF. In DNA form, the CDR3 reads TGCAGTGCCACTGGACTAGCGAGGAACAATGGGCAGTTCTTC.

This clonotype was picked up a small number of times. The V and J genes are TRBV14 and TRBJ2-1; D call uncertain. Germline V gene sequence: CDR1 SGHDN, CDR2 FVKESK. The CDR3 has 14 residues. Trimming left V 8 bases short and J 0 bases short, with 11 bases between. The CDR3 reads CASEDPSSYNEQFF. CDR3 DNA: TGTGCCAGCGAGGATCCAAGCTCCTACAATGAGCAGTTCTTC.

The chain employs TRBV6-2 or TRBV6-3 and TRBJ2-1; D not certain. The CDR3 spans 16 residues. Germline V CDR1 and CDR2: MNHEY, SVGEGT. V was cut by 5 bases and J by 0 bases, with 14 bases left in between. For the CDR3, the DNA is TGTGCCAGCAGTCCCCGACGGTGGAGCTCCTACAATGAGCAGTTCTTC. It yields the protein CASSPRRWSSYNEQFF.

The table lists this clonotype with many counts. This chain uses TRBV20-1 with TRBJ1-5; 7 bases line up with TRBD1. J was trimmed by 9 bases and V by 6 bases; bases with no gene match: 14. This CDR3 is built from 14 residues. Germline V CDR1 and CDR2: DFQATT, SNEGSKA (reference sequence). The DNA for the CDR3 is TGCAGTGCCAGAATGACAGGGCCCAAAGGGCCCCAGCATTTT. Translation gives CSARMTGPKGPQHF.

This clonotype has more than one count but fewer than ten. The rearrangement links TRBV29-1 to TRBJ1-5; the D gene is possibly TRBD1 (6 bases). CDR1 is SQVTM and CDR2 is ANQGSEA in the germline V gene. V gave up 1 base and J gave up 0 bases, with 31 bases separating them. This CDR3 is 22 amino acids long. The CDR3 coding sequence is TGCAGCGTTGAAGGTTACAGGGACGGGCTAATCCACTGCACCAATAGCAATCAGCCCCAGCATTTT. Translated, it gives CSVEGYRDGLIHCTNSNQPQHF.

V usage is TRBV7-9 and J usage is TRBJ1-1; 8 bases map to TRBD1. After removal of 5 bases from V and 11 bases from J, the junction contained 13 bases not matched to a gene. CDR1 and CDR2 from the germline V gene are SEHNR and FQNEAQ (reference sequence). The CDR3 consists of 14 residues. The chain's CDR3 is CASSLSGQGARAFF. CDR3 bases: TGTGCCAGCAGCCTATCGGGGCAGGGGGCGCGGGCTTTCTTT.

The V gene is TRBV9, the J gene TRBJ2-1; D may correspond to TRBD1 or TRBD2 (5 bases each). Per the germline V gene, CDR1 is SGDLS and CDR2 is YYNGEE. Trimming removed 6 bases from V and 7 bases from J, with 8 bases in between. CDR3 length: 11 residues. In nucleotides, the CDR3 is TGTGCCAGCACCAGGGAGAATGAGCAGTTCTTC. Translation: CASTRENEQFF.

The chain is built from TRBV10-2 and TRBJ2-2, with D perhaps TRBD1 (5 bases). CDR1 WSHSY and CDR2 SAAADI come from the germline V gene. Trimming removed 4 bases at V and 5 bases at J, with 8 bases between. The length of the CDR3 is 13 residues. CDR3 amino acids: CASSADRTGELFF. CDR3 in DNA: TGCGCCAGCAGTGCAGACAGAACCGGGGAGCTGTTTTTT.

This rearrangement joins TRBV27 to TRBJ1-1; the match to TRBD1 covers 7 bases. CDR1 is MNHEY and CDR2 is SMNVEV in the germline V gene (reference sequence). The trim removed 5 bases at V and 0 bases at J, leaving 9 bases unmatched. The length of the CDR3 is 16 residues. CDR3 DNA sequence: TGTGCCAGCAGTCCCTACAGGGGCGCAATGAACACTGAAGCTTTCTTT. Amino acids: CASSPYRGAMNTEAFF.